One sample yielded the 27 T cell receptor beta chains listed below, sequenced in a study of OX40 agonist ivuxolimab in advanced cancers. The library was prepared using the immunoSEQ multiplex PCR assay. Sourced from immuneACCESS, this table was stored by TCRdb with only in-frame sequences that have V and J called. A share of the clones is absent; for the studies checked, an unresolved V gene accounts for under half, and the remainder has no known explanation. The sample contains tens of thousands of clones, 88% of them found a single time. The ten largest clones take up over 8.5% of the sample. Material: CD4+ or CD8+ T cells sorted from blood, obtained in a trial of the OX40 agonist ivuxolimab. The source of these receptors is an adult with an advanced solid tumor such as melanoma, head and neck, liver or kidney cancer.

J is TRBJ1-5 and V is TRBV7-9; no firm D call. The germline gives CDR1 SEHNR, CDR2 FQNEAQ (reference sequence). The V and J ends lost 1 base and 7 bases respectively, with 5 bases between them. This CDR3 has 12 residues. The CDR3 nucleotides read TGTGCCAGCAGCTTAGGGGAGCAGCCCCAGCATTTT. Its protein product is CASSLGEQPQHF.

The V call is TRBV6-1, the J call TRBJ2-7; 8 bases are a match to TRBD1. Unmatched junction bases numbered 3, after V lost 8 bases and J lost 0 bases. CDR3 size: 13 residues. From germline, CDR1 is MNHNS and CDR2 SASEGT. CDR3 DNA: TGTGCCAGCGACAGGGGAGGCTCCTACGAGCAGTACGTC. Translated: CASDRGGSYEQYV.

The J gene is TRBJ1-1, the V gene TRBV7-8; D unclear. V lost 5 bases and J 0 bases, leaving 13 bases between the germline ends. This CDR3 is 15 amino acids long. Per the germline V gene, CDR1 is SGHVS and CDR2 is FQNEAQ. The CDR3 spells CASSPNPNMNTEAFF. CDR3 DNA: TGTGCCAGCAGCCCGAACCCGAACATGAACACTGAAGCTTTCTTT.

The genes are TRBV10-2 and TRBJ2-7; 9 nucleotides line up with TRBD1. CDR3 size: 14 residues. Trimming removed 10 bases from V and 5 bases from J; junction bases left unmatched: 12. The germline CDR1 and CDR2 sequences are WSHSY and SAAADI. Written as DNA, the CDR3 is TGCGCCACCTCGATCGGGACAGGGTATAACGAGCAGTACGTC. This codes for CATSIGTGYNEQYV.

The genes are TRBV7-8 and TRBJ2-7, with D hard to call. This CDR3 spans 13 amino acids. Germline CDR1 reads SGHVS; CDR2 reads FQNEAQ. V was cut by 1 base and J by 6 bases, with 10 bases left in between. In DNA, the CDR3 is TGTGCCAGCAGCTTAGAGTCTTCCCCCGAGCAGTACGTC. Protein sequence: CASSLESSPEQYV.

J is TRBJ2-1 and V is TRBV27, with 13 bases fitting TRBD2. Looked up from germline, CDR1 is MNHEY and CDR2 is SMNVEV (reference sequence). The V gene end was trimmed by 4 bases and the J gene end by 10 bases; junction bases not matched to a gene: 7. The CDR3 totals 15 residues. The CDR3 reads CASSYGLAGVGEQFF. The CDR3 DNA follows: TGTGCCAGCAGTTATGGACTAGCGGGAGTCGGGGAGCAGTTCTTC.

The V gene is TRBV9, the J gene TRBJ1-1; 9 bases agree with TRBD1. The CDR3 contains 15 residues. Trimming removed 4 bases from V and 5 bases from J; junction bases left unmatched: 9. CDR1 and CDR2 (germline): SGDLS, YYNGEE. Here the CDR3 DNA reads TGTGCCAGCAGCCCGGGGGGGACAGGGAAGACTGAAGCTTTCTTT. It codes for CASSPGGTGKTEAFF.

The rearrangement links TRBV9 to TRBJ2-7; perhaps TRBD1 as D (6 bases). The germline CDR1 and CDR2 sequences are SGDLS and YYNGEE. The V and J ends lost 3 bases and 6 bases respectively, with 10 bases between them. The length of the CDR3 is 12 residues. CDR3 region: CASSGSGAEQYF. CDR3 bases: TGTGCCAGCAGCGGTTCAGGGGCCGAGCAGTACTTC.

The genes are TRBV7-2 and TRBJ2-5, with unresolved D. Trimming removed 1 base from V and 2 bases from J, with 11 bases in between. The CDR3 spans 15 residues. The germline V gene encodes CDR1 SGHTA and CDR2 FQGNSA. CDR3 in amino acids: CASSLVVGPQETQYF. CDR3 in DNA: TGTGCCAGCAGCTTAGTCGTCGGTCCTCAAGAGACCCAGTACTTC.

On this clone itself: A junction end diverges from the germline sequence, so it may reflect a read error. This chain links TRBV2 with TRBJ1-5; TRBD1 matches 7 bases. Germline V gene data show CDR1 as SNHLY and CDR2 as FYNNEI. The CDR3 is 15 residues long. CDR3 nucleotide sequence: TGTGCCAGCAGCCCCGGGACAGCTAGCAATCAGCCCCGGCATTTT. Translated, it gives CASSPGTASNQPRHF. The full variable domain, completed using reference TRBV2 and TRBJ1-5, is EPEVTQTPSHQVTQMGQEVILRCVPISNHLYFYWYRQILGQKVEFLVSFYNNEISEKSEIFDDQFSVERPDGSNFTLKIRSTKLEDSAMYFCASSPGTASNQPRHFGDGTRLSIL.

The chain is built from TRBV7-9 and TRBJ1-5, with 9 bases lining up with TRBD1. V shed 4 bases, J shed 2 bases, and the junction held 0 bases outside the gene matches. This CDR3 has 14 amino acids. The germline V gene encodes CDR1 SEHNR and CDR2 FQNEAQ (reference sequence). CDR3 nucleotide sequence: TGTGCCAGCAGCTGGACAGGGGGCAATCAGCCCCAGCATTTT. Translation: CASSWTGGNQPQHF.

Only a few counts were recorded for this clone. The J gene is TRBJ1-1, the V gene TRBV7-6; 9 bases are a match to TRBD1. This CDR3 region has 14 residues. V lost 8 bases to trimming and J lost 2 bases; unmatched junction nucleotides: 6. Germline V gives CDR1 SGHVS, CDR2 FNYEAQ. For the CDR3, the DNA is TGTGCCAGCCAAACGGGACAGGGAAACACTGAAGCTTTCTTT. It yields the protein CASQTGQGNTEAFF.

The chain joins TRBV27 to TRBJ2-2; 12 positions agree with TRBD2. CDR1 MNHEY and CDR2 SMNVEV come from the germline V gene (reference sequence). V gave up 4 bases and J gave up 2 bases; unmatched junction bases: 5. The CDR3 spans 17 residues. The CDR3 DNA sequence: TGTGCCAGCAGTTGGGGACTAGCGGGCATAAACACCGGGGAGCTGTTTTTT. Its translation is CASSWGLAGINTGELFF.

The chain carries TRBV27 and TRBJ2-1; 9 nucleotides agree with TRBD2. Germline CDR1 MNHEY, CDR2 SMNVEV (reference sequence). The CDR3 covers 15 residues. V was pared by 6 bases and J by 5 bases, with 8 bases of the junction left unmatched. This CDR3 reads CASSSIAGENNEQFF. The CDR3, as DNA: TGTGCCAGCAGCTCAATAGCGGGGGAGAACAATGAGCAGTTCTTC.

This rearrangement joins TRBV18 to TRBJ1-2; perhaps TRBD1 as D (5 bases). The germline V gene encodes CDR1 KGHSH and CDR2 LQKENI. Trimming left V 0 bases short and J 5 bases short, with 13 bases between. CDR3 length equals 15 residues. CDR3 coding DNA: TGTGCCAGCTCACCACCGGGGGGTCAGGATTATGGCTACACCTTC. Its protein is CASSPPGGQDYGYTF.

This clone was observed once. The rearrangement links TRBV5-1 to TRBJ2-7, with D perhaps given as TRBD1 or TRBD2 (5 bases each). CDR1 is SGHRS, CDR2 YFSETQ, per germline. The CDR3 covers 15 residues. The V gene lost 6 bases and the J gene lost 4 bases, with 20 bases spanning the gap. CDR3 residues: CASTGAVDSVYEQYF. The CDR3 coding sequence is TGCGCCAGCACCGGGGCGGTTGATTCGGTATACGAGCAGTACTTC.

CDR3 in DNA: TGTGCCAGTAGTATACCCGGACGGAATGAGCAGTTCTTC. Translation gives CASSIPGRNEQFF. The chain uses TRBV19 and TRBJ2-1; D not resolved. The CDR3 consists of 13 residues. V dropped 2 bases and J dropped 7 bases, with 9 bases sitting between them. Germline-derived CDR1 and CDR2 are LNHDA and SQIVND (reference sequence).

The J gene is TRBJ1-1, the V gene TRBV10-3; maybe TRBD1 (5 bases). The CDR3 contains 15 residues. The germline V and J ends were trimmed by 3 bases and 1 base, with 12 bases remaining between them. Germline values: CDR1 ENHRY, CDR2 SYGVKD. The DNA of the CDR3 is TGTGCCATCAGTGACACGCGGGGGGGGAACACTGAAGCTTTCTTT. Protein: CAISDTRGGNTEAFF.

This chain uses TRBV16 with TRBJ2-1; 8 nucleotides agree with TRBD1. The CDR3 is 18 residues long. Germline CDR1 reads KGHSY; CDR2 reads FQNENV. Trimming cost V 4 bases and J 7 bases; bases outside gene matches: 18. The CDR3 sequence is CASSRNHLGRGLSNEQFF. The CDR3 bases are TGTGCCAGCAGCCGCAATCACTTGGGCAGGGGGCTGAGTAATGAGCAGTTCTTC.

V gene TRBV5-1 combines with J gene TRBJ1-2; D unresolved. The CDR3 is 16 amino acids. V was pared by 4 bases and J by 3 bases, with 19 bases between. Germline loops: CDR1 SGHRS, CDR2 YFSETQ. The CDR3 sequence is CASSPLSSGEDYGYTF. CDR3 DNA sequence: TGCGCCAGCAGCCCCCTATCGTCAGGCGAGGACTATGGCTACACCTTC.

The rearrangement uses TRBV27 and TRBJ2-7; 13 positions match TRBD2. The CDR3 sequence is 15 residues long. CDR1 MNHEY and CDR2 SMNVEV come from the germline V gene (reference sequence). With 4 bases clipped from V and 5 bases from J, the junction kept 5 bases outside the gene matches. The CDR3 protein is CASSWTSGSDDEQYF. DNA of the CDR3: TGTGCCAGCAGTTGGACTAGCGGGAGTGACGACGAGCAGTACTTC.

The CDR3 protein is CASSEVGGWDTEAFF. CDR3 in DNA: TGTGCCAGCAGTGAAGTGGGGGGATGGGACACTGAAGCTTTCTTT. The chain employs TRBV2 and TRBJ1-1; tentatively, D is TRBD1 (5 bases). Germline assignment: CDR1 SNHLY and CDR2 FYNNEI. The CDR3 sequence is 15 residues long. Trimming removed 1 base at V and 3 bases at J, with 12 bases between.

V is TRBV5-4 and J is TRBJ2-7, with D perhaps matching TRBD1 (5 bases). From germline, CDR1 is SGHNT and CDR2 YYREEE (reference sequence). This CDR3 has 13 amino acids. Trimming took 4 bases from V and 0 from J, leaving 8 bases between them. The CDR3, as DNA: TGTGCCAGCAGCCCGGACAACTCCTACGAGCAGTACTTC. Translation gives CASSPDNSYEQYF.

The rearrangement links TRBV15 to TRBJ1-1; a weak D match, TRBD1 (5 bases). This CDR3 region has 13 residues. Trimming took 1 base from V and 10 from J, leaving 13 bases between them. The germline gives CDR1 LNHNV, CDR2 YYDKDF (reference sequence). The CDR3 loop reads CATSRGIGETAFF. The CDR3 coding sequence is TGTGCCACCAGCAGAGGAATAGGGGAGACAGCTTTCTTT. Together with reference TRBV15 and TRBJ1-1, the CDR3 gives the full variable domain: DAMVIQNPRYQVTQFGKPVTLSCSQTLNHNVMYWYQQKSSQAPKLLFHYYDKDFNNEADTPDNFQSRRPNTSFCFLDIRSPGLGDTAMYLCATSRGIGETAFFGQGTRLTVV.

The V call is TRBV11-2, the J call TRBJ1-2; tentative D call: TRBD1 (5 bases). CDR3 length: 19 amino acids. V dropped 3 bases and J dropped 0 bases, with 23 bases sitting between them. Germline V lookup: CDR1 SGHAT, CDR2 FQNNGV. CDR3 DNA sequence: TGTGCCAGCAGCTTTCTTCGGGTAGGGGTCAATTCCGCTAACTATGGCTACACCTTC. This encodes CASSFLRVGVNSANYGYTF.

The chain couples TRBV27 to TRBJ1-5; the match to TRBD1 covers 10 bases. This CDR3 region has 14 residues. Trimming removed 6 bases from V and 4 bases from J; junction bases left unmatched: 3. Germline CDR1 MNHEY, CDR2 SMNVEV (reference sequence). In DNA form, the CDR3 reads TGTGCCAGCAGCTGGACAGGGGGGAATCAGCCCCAGCATTTT. Amino acids: CASSWTGGNQPQHF.

The chain combines TRBV28 with TRBJ1-2; D gene ambiguous. The CDR3 runs 12 residues. Per germline, CDR1 MDHEN and CDR2 SYDVKM. V was clipped by 4 bases and J by 5 bases, with 8 bases between them. CDR3 in DNA: TGTGCCAGCAGTTCCGTAGGGTATGGCTACACCTTC. Translation: CASSSVGYGYTF.